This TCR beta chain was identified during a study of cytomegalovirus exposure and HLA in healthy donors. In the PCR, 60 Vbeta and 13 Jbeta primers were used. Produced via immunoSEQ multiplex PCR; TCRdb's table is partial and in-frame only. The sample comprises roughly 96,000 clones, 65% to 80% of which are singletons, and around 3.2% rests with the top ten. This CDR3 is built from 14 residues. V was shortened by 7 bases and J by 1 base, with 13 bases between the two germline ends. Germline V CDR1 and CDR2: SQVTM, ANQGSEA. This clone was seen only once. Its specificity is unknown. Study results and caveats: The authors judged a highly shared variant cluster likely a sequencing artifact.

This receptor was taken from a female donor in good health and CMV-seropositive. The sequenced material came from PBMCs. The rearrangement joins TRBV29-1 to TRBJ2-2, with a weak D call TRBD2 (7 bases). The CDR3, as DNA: TGCAGCGCCATGAGGGGGGGGAACACCGGGGAGCTGTTTTTT. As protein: CSAMRGGNTGELFF.